This T cell receptor beta chain was recovered during a study of T cell repertoires in cytomegalovirus infection. Whole-study context: Carrying CMV and the relevant HLA type showed in public TCR beta signatures.

MiXCR was run by TCRdb on the reads, yielding one entry per CDR3 protein. The sample lists about 890,000 distinct CDR3 sequences, roughly a third occurring once. Remarks on this clonotype: Its antigen remains unidentified.

Points from the study as a whole: Dominant in the ex vivo response were TCR beta clonotypes restricted by HLA-C and specific for CMV.

CDR1 LGHNA and CDR2 YNFKEQ come from the germline V gene. Trimming shortened V by 4 bases and J by 7 bases, and 17 bases separated the two germline ends. This CDR3 is built from 15 residues. This chain links TRBV4-2 with TRBJ1-5; perhaps TRBD1 as D (5 bases). The TCR sequence derives from a human donor in good health (CMV status not recorded). Some clones in this sample may be carry-over from other donors' samples. The source was cultured CD8+ T cells from PBMCs, collected from culture after CMV antigen stimulation. The CDR3 sequence: CASSLLRGGKQPQHF. CDR3 bases: TGTGCCAGCAGCCTCCTTCGCGGGGGGAAACAGCCCCAGCATTTT.